These 23 T cell receptor beta chains were sequenced from one sample in a study of blood T cells in healthy people across ages. Alongside a J-beta primer mix, a sample-barcoded 5' primer served in a second PCR lasting about 6 to 12 cycles. In TCRdb, the 5' RACE reads were re-called with MiXCR into one record per CDR3 protein. Among 1.5 million or so distinct CDR3 sequences listed, around 39% were seen once. Sequencing was done on a sample of blood. These receptors came from a woman aged 18 to 35 in good health.

On this clonotype itself: A junction boundary mismatches the germline segment, possibly from a read error. The chain recombines TRBV7-8 with TRBJ2-1, with D possibly matching TRBD1 (6 bases). This CDR3 comprises 17 residues. Germline CDR1 reads SGHVS; CDR2 reads FQNEAQ. This chain's CDR3 is CAGSVGPTGSSYNEQFF. CDR3 in DNA: TGTGCCGGCAGCGTAGGCCCGACAGGTTCCTCCTACAATGAGCAGTTCTTC. Supplemented by reference TRBV7-8 and TRBJ2-1, the full variable domain reads GAGVSQSPRYKVAKRGQDVALRCDPISGHVSLFWYQQALGQGPEFLTYFQNEAQLDKSGLPSDRFFAERPEGSVSTLKIQRTQQEDSAVYLCAGSVGPTGSSYNEQFFGPGTRLTVL.

This clonotype has only a few counts. The rearrangement joins TRBV11-2 to TRBJ2-1; D is possibly TRBD2 (6 bases). The germline V gene encodes CDR1 SGHAT and CDR2 FQNNGV. The CDR3 has 16 amino acids. The V gene lost 5 bases and the J gene lost 3 bases, with 17 bases spanning the gap. The CDR3 DNA reads TGTGCCAGCAGCCAAAGCGGGCCCGGAGTCTACAATGAGCAGTTCTTC. Translating gives CASSQSGPGVYNEQFF.

The chain uses TRBV9 and TRBJ1-2, with a tentative D call TRBD1 (5 bases). CDR1 and CDR2 from the germline V gene are SGDLS and YYNGEE. Trimming shortened V by 0 bases and J by 4 bases, and 7 bases separated the two germline ends. The CDR3 has 13 residues. The CDR3 region is CASSVVGVYGYTF. CDR3 bases: TGTGCCAGCAGCGTAGTGGGGGTCTATGGCTACACCTTC.

The rearrangement joins TRBV12-3 or TRBV12-4 to TRBJ2-1, with 9 bases lining up with TRBD2. The J call may be faulty, since TRBJ2-7 better matches the DNA end. The CDR3 extends over 16 amino acids. The CDR3 bases are TGTGCCAGCAGTTGGACCGTAGCGGGAGAAAACAATGAGCAGTACTTC. It is translated as CASSWTVAGENNEQYF.

For the CDR3, the DNA is TGTGCCAGCAGCGTAGCCGTGGCCCTTAGCTCCTACAATGAGCAGTTCTTC. It translates to CASSVAVALSSYNEQFF. The rearrangement uses TRBV9 and TRBJ2-1; D is uncertain. CDR3 length: 17 amino acids. The V end lost 0 bases, the J end lost 0 bases, and 13 bases lay between the germline ends. Germline V lookup: CDR1 SGDLS, CDR2 YYNGEE. The full variable domain, with the rest looked up from reference TRBV9 and TRBJ2-1, is DSGVTQTPKHLITATGQRVTLRCSPRSGDLSVYWYQQSLDQGLQFLIQYYNGEERAKGNILERFSAQQFPDLHSELNLSSLELGDSALYFCASSVAVALSSYNEQFFGPGTRLTVL.

The sample holds a few counts of this clonotype. This chain uses TRBV2 with TRBJ1-2; no reliable D call. V was pared by 3 bases and J by 4 bases, with 15 bases between. CDR1 and CDR2 (germline): SNHLY, FYNNEI. The length of the CDR3 is 15 residues. The CDR3 is CASSEGAGISYGYTF. CDR3 DNA: TGTGCCAGCAGTGAGGGTGCAGGCATAAGCTATGGCTACACCTTC. The full variable domain, its missing parts supplied by reference TRBV2 and TRBJ1-2, is EPEVTQTPSHQVTQMGQEVILRCVPISNHLYFYWYRQILGQKVEFLVSFYNNEISEKSEIFDDQFSVERPDGSNFTLKIRSTKLEDSAMYFCASSEGAGISYGYTFGSGTRLTVV.

This clonotype was observed a handful of times. This rearrangement joins TRBV15 to TRBJ2-7, with a weak D call TRBD2 (5 bases). The CDR3 runs 14 residues. Germline lookup yields CDR1 LNHNV and CDR2 YYDKDF (reference sequence). V was cut by 5 bases and J by 0 bases, with 11 bases left in between. The CDR3 nucleotides read TGTGCCACCAGCGTCTCGGGAAGCTCCTACGAGCAGTACTTC. Its translation: CATSVSGSSYEQYF.

This clonotype was detected only a few times. The chain carries TRBV7-9 and TRBJ2-5; D possibly corresponds to TRBD2 (5 bases). Germline CDR1 is SEHNR and CDR2 is FQNEAQ (reference sequence). The length of the CDR3 is 15 residues. V dropped 5 bases and J dropped 0 bases, with 13 bases sitting between them. CDR3 sequence (DNA): TGTGCCAGCAGCCCAATACTAGGTGACCAAGAGACCCAGTACTTC. It codes for CASSPILGDQETQYF.

This clonotype has a handful of counts. The chain is built from TRBV10-3 and TRBJ2-1, with 9 bases aligning to TRBD2. CDR3 length: 16 amino acids. The germline V gene has CDR1 ENHRY and CDR2 SYGVKD. After removal of 0 bases from V and 3 bases from J, the junction contained 3 bases not matched to a gene. The CDR3 nucleotides read TGTGCCATCAGTGAGTCCCAAGCGGGGGGCTACAATGAGCAGTTCTTC. This codes for CAISESQAGGYNEQFF.

On this clonotype: An end of the junction differs from the germline gene, which may be a read error. The chain combines TRBV5-1 with TRBJ2-7; TRBD1 is a possible D gene (6 bases). Germline-derived CDR1 and CDR2 are SGHRS and YFSETQ. This CDR3 spans 14 amino acids. In DNA form, the CDR3 reads TGCGCCAGCAGCCAAGGACAGCAAAGTTACGAGCATTACTTC. The encoded protein is CASSQGQQSYEHYF.

This clonotype showed up just a few times. V and J are TRBV5-1 and TRBJ2-7; possible D gene TRBD2, 6 bases. With 3 bases removed from V and 3 bases from J, the gap between germline ends came to 10 bases. This CDR3 comprises 13 residues. Germline CDR1 is SGHRS and CDR2 is YFSETQ. The CDR3 region is CASSWGENYEQYF. DNA of the CDR3: TGCGCCAGCAGCTGGGGGGAAAACTACGAGCAGTACTTC.

The chain uses TRBV3-1 and TRBJ1-1, with no clear D. Germline V gene data show CDR1 as LGHDT and CDR2 as YNNKEL (reference sequence). This CDR3 has 16 residues. V shed 0 bases and J shed 11 bases, with 22 bases lying between them. This CDR3 is CASSQDQEGGKGKAFF. DNA for the CDR3: TGTGCCAGCAGCCAAGATCAAGAAGGCGGCAAGGGTAAGGCTTTCTTT.

This clonotype was detected only a few times. The chain is built from TRBV20-1 and TRBJ2-1; D gene unclear. Germline V gene data show CDR1 as DFQATT and CDR2 as SNEGSKA (reference sequence). Trimming removed 2 bases from V and 6 bases from J, with 11 bases in between. CDR3 size: 13 residues. Written as DNA, the CDR3 is TGCAGTGCTAGAAGGGCCAGCCTCAATGAGCAGTTCTTC. Its protein is CSARRASLNEQFF.

This clonotype was seen more than once but under ten times. The chain uses TRBV20-1 and TRBJ2-1; a weak D match, TRBD1 (6 bases). CDR1 and CDR2 from the germline V gene are DFQATT and SNEGSKA (reference sequence). The CDR3 sequence is 14 residues long. The V and J ends lost 8 bases and 0 bases respectively, with 14 bases between them. DNA of the CDR3: TGCAGTACCACCCGGACAGACTCCTACAATGAGCAGTTCTTC. Residues: CSTTRTDSYNEQFF.

V is TRBV20-1 and J is TRBJ2-7; a weak D match, TRBD1 (5 bases). Germline lookup yields CDR1 DFQATT and CDR2 SNEGSKA (reference sequence). The ends were cut back, 1 base at V and 3 bases at J, with 16 bases in the middle. This CDR3 region has 15 residues. CDR3 DNA sequence: TGCAGTGCTAGAGCCCCCGCAGGGAATGGCTACGAGCAGTACTTC. This translates into CSARAPAGNGYEQYF.

The rearrangement joins TRBV25-1 to TRBJ2-3; D remains unclear. Looked up from germline, CDR1 is MGHDK and CDR2 is SYGVNS. Trimming left V 4 bases short and J 8 bases short, with 7 bases between. This CDR3 has 11 amino acids. In DNA, the CDR3 is TGTGCCAGCAGTGCTACGGGTACGCAGTATTTT. It is translated as CASSATGTQYF. The full variable domain, rest sourced from reference TRBV25-1 and TRBJ2-3, is EADIYQTPRYLVIGTGKKITLECSQTMGHDKMYWYQQDPGMELHLIHYSYGVNSTEKGDLSSESTVSRIRTEHFPLTLESARPSHTSQYLCASSATGTQYFGPGTRLTVL.

This clonotype was seen a handful of times. The rearrangement links TRBV6-5 to TRBJ1-2, with D tentatively TRBD1 (6 bases). The V gene lost 5 bases and the J gene lost 5 bases, with 12 bases spanning the gap. This CDR3 is built from 13 residues. Per the germline V gene, CDR1 is MNHEY and CDR2 is SVGAGI. CDR3 sequence reads: CASSVNRAYGYTF. CDR3 in DNA: TGTGCCAGCAGTGTAAACAGGGCGTATGGCTACACCTTC.

A word on this clonotype: A read error may produce the germline difference seen at one junction end. The genes are TRBV5-1 and TRBJ2-1; no definite D call. The CDR3 runs to 13 residues. CDR1 is SGHRS, CDR2 YFSETQ, per germline. CDR3 region: CTSSFPGANEQFF. The CDR3 region has the DNA TGCACCAGCAGCTTCCCTGGTGCAAATGAGCAGTTCTTC.

The table lists this clonotype with a few counts. V and J are TRBV27 and TRBJ2-7; the match to TRBD2 covers 12 bases. This CDR3 comprises 15 residues. CDR1 is MNHEY and CDR2 is SMNVEV in the germline V gene (reference sequence). V shed 5 bases and J 5 bases; nucleotides not matched to a gene: 7. The DNA for the CDR3 is TGTGCCAGCAGTCCCTTGACTAGCGGGAGCCACGAGCAGTACTTC. It specifies CASSPLTSGSHEQYF.

Regarding this clonotype: A junction boundary mismatches the germline segment, possibly from a read error. The chain couples TRBV10-3 to TRBJ1-6; no clear D. CDR3 size: 18 residues. Germline CDR1 reads ENHRY; CDR2 reads SYGVKD. The CDR3 protein is CAISESGSLSSYNPPLHF. CDR3 sequence (DNA): TGTGCCATCAGTGAGTCAGGGAGCCTGAGCTCCTATAATCCACCCCTCCACTTT.

This clonotype turned up a few times. The chain recombines TRBV7-8 with TRBJ2-7, with unresolved D. V was pared by 5 bases and J by 5 bases, with 13 bases between. This CDR3 is 13 amino acids long. The V gene's germline CDR1 is SGHVS and CDR2 FQNEAQ. CDR3 nucleotide sequence: TGTGCCAGCAGCCCCGGGCCCCAGGACGAGCAGTACTTC. This sequence encodes CASSPGPQDEQYF.

The V gene is TRBV28, the J gene TRBJ2-7; 9 bases agree with TRBD2. Looked up from germline, CDR1 is MDHEN and CDR2 is SYDVKM. The CDR3 has 15 residues. The junction had 10 bases not matched to a gene; V was cut back by 3 bases and J by 7 bases. CDR3 residues: CASSFSGGDYNEQYF. The CDR3 DNA follows: TGTGCCAGCAGTTTTAGCGGGGGAGACTACAATGAGCAGTACTTC.

The table lists this clonotype with a few counts. CDR3 DNA sequence: TGTGCCACTTCCGGGACAGCGGATGAAAAACTGTTTTTT. Protein product: CATSGTADEKLFF. This chain links TRBV24-1 with TRBJ1-4; TRBD1 agrees at 7 bases. CDR3 size: 13 residues. The V and J ends lost 10 bases and 6 bases, in that order; junction bases with no gene match: 7. The germline V gene encodes CDR1 KGHDR and CDR2 SFDVKD.